The next 15 T cell receptor beta chains were all read from a single sample in a study of blood T cell repertoires in COVID-19. The method was immunoSEQ multiplex PCR; TCRdb's version includes in-frame clones alone and lacks a portion of them. The sample consists of approximately 200,000 clones, around 80% of them appearing once. Sequences were obtained from PBMCs or T cells enriched from blood (not recorded which). These receptors were collected from a man aged 60-69 years who had recovered from COVID-19.

The V and J genes are TRBV19 and TRBJ1-2; unclear D gene. Germline CDR1 and CDR2: LNHDA and SQIVND (reference sequence). The V end was cut by 4 bases, the J end by 8 bases, with 17 bases between. The length of the CDR3 is 14 residues. The CDR3 region has the DNA TGTGCCAGTAGTAAAGACGCCCGGCGGAAAGGCTACACCTTC. It specifies CASSKDARRKGYTF.

V gene TRBV5-1 combines with J gene TRBJ1-6; D is perhaps TRBD1 (6 bases). The CDR3 is 13 residues long. Germline V gene lookup returns CDR1 SGHRS and CDR2 YFSETQ. V lost 0 bases, J lost 9 bases, and 7 bases lay in between. DNA for the CDR3: TGCGCCAGCAGCTTGGACAGGGTTTCACCCCTCCACTTT. Protein sequence: CASSLDRVSPLHF.

The chain carries TRBV19 and TRBJ1-6; no clear D gene. The V end lost 3 bases, the J end lost 6 bases, and 15 bases lay between the germline ends. The CDR3 covers 16 residues. Per the germline V gene, CDR1 is LNHDA and CDR2 is SQIVND (reference sequence). The CDR3 spells CASSIPRSDINSPLHF. Written as DNA, the CDR3 is TGTGCCAGTAGTATCCCGCGTAGTGACATTAATTCACCCCTCCACTTT. Variable domain in full (rest from reference TRBV19 and TRBJ1-6): DGGITQSPKYLFRKEGQNVTLSCEQNLNHDAMYWYRQDPGQGLRLIYYSQIVNDFQKGDIAEGYSVSREKKESFPLTVTSAQKNPTAFYLCASSIPRSDINSPLHFGNGTRLTVT.

The chain uses TRBV10-3 and TRBJ1-6; TRBD1 might be the D (6 bases). The CDR3 runs 14 residues. Per germline, CDR1 ENHRY and CDR2 SYGVKD. The V end was cut by 7 bases, the J end by 9 bases, with 16 bases between. This CDR3 reads CAITPAGAGSPLHF. The CDR3 region has the DNA TGTGCCATCACCCCGGCAGGGGCGGGTTCACCCCTCCACTTT.

This chain joins TRBV9 and TRBJ1-2, with 12 nucleotides matching TRBD1. CDR3 length: 16 residues. Germline CDR1 and CDR2: SGDLS and YYNGEE. Unmatched junction bases numbered 9, after V lost 3 bases and J lost 6 bases. CDR3 loop: CASSAQPGQGADGYTF. CDR3 DNA: TGTGCCAGCAGCGCCCAGCCGGGACAGGGGGCGGATGGCTACACCTTC.

This chain links TRBV11-3 with TRBJ2-3; D remains ambiguous. V was clipped by 3 bases and J by 2 bases, with 9 bases between them. The CDR3 length is 14 residues. Germline-derived CDR1 and CDR2 are SGHNT and YENEEA. CDR3 sequence (DNA): TGTGCCAGCAGCTTTTCGGGTAACACAGATACGCAGTATTTT. Protein product: CASSFSGNTDTQYF.

This rearrangement joins TRBV9 to TRBJ1-6; no reliable D call. Germline V gene data show CDR1 as SGDLS and CDR2 as YYNGEE. This CDR3 is 15 amino acids long. V dropped 0 bases and J dropped 1 base, with 5 bases sitting between them. CDR3 sequence: CASSVGTSYNSPLHF. CDR3 nucleotide sequence: TGTGCCAGCAGCGTAGGAACTTCCTATAATTCACCCCTCCACTTT.

The CDR3 here is CASSQVGQQSPLHF. The CDR3 DNA sequence: TGCGCCAGCAGCCAAGTTGGTCAACAGTCACCCCTCCACTTT. The genes are TRBV4-3 and TRBJ1-6; D gene uncertain. The CDR3 runs 14 residues. V lost 1 base, J lost 10 bases, and 11 bases lay in between. Germline V CDR1 and CDR2: LGHNA, YSLEER.

This chain connects TRBV19 to TRBJ1-6; D is undetermined. Germline CDR1 LNHDA, CDR2 SQIVND (reference sequence). The CDR3 spans 14 residues. Trimming pared 1 base from V and 5 bases from J, leaving 6 bases between. CDR3 sequence: CASSIVTNNSPLHF. Written as DNA, the CDR3 is TGTGCCAGTAGTATAGTAACAAATAATTCACCCCTCCACTTT.

This clone has only one observation. The chain uses TRBV2 and TRBJ2-1; 12 bases align to TRBD2. The CDR3 consists of 15 residues. Trimming took 5 bases from V and 10 from J; bases not matched to a gene: 9. Germline CDR1 SNHLY, CDR2 FYNNEI. This CDR3 is CASSRGTSGSGEQFF. In DNA form, the CDR3 reads TGTGCCAGCAGTCGAGGGACTAGCGGGTCGGGGGAGCAGTTCTTC. Looking up the rest from reference TRBV2 and TRBJ2-1 gives the full variable domain: EPEVTQTPSHQVTQMGQEVILRCVPISNHLYFYWYRQILGQKVEFLVSFYNNEISEKSEIFDDQFSVERPDGSNFTLKIRSTKLEDSAMYFCASSRGTSGSGEQFFGPGTRLTVL.

The CDR3: CAYRQGVHEKLFF. CDR3 DNA: TGTGCCTACCGACAGGGGGTACATGAAAAACTGTTTTTT. This chain uses TRBV30 with TRBJ1-4; TRBD1 aligns across 9 bases. After removal of 7 bases from V and 6 bases from J, the junction contained 6 bases not matched to a gene. The CDR3 sequence is 13 residues long. CDR1 and CDR2 from the germline V gene are GTSNPN and SVGIG (reference sequence).

The chain links TRBV24-1 to TRBJ2-2; a weak D match, TRBD1 (6 bases). Trimming removed 9 bases from V and 3 bases from J, with 10 bases in between. The CDR3 has 13 amino acids. Germline V lookup: CDR1 KGHDR, CDR2 SFDVKD. The CDR3 spells CATSTGYTGELFF. DNA of the CDR3: TGTGCCACCTCGACAGGTTACACCGGGGAGCTGTTTTTT.

The rearrangement uses TRBV14 and TRBJ1-6; a weak D match, TRBD1 (6 bases). Germline V gene data show CDR1 as SGHDN and CDR2 as FVKESK. Trimming took off 0 bases at V and 7 bases at J, with 10 bases between the two ends. This CDR3 is built from 15 residues. The CDR3 DNA is TGTGCCAGCAGCCAAGAACTCAGGGGAAATTCACCCCTCCACTTT. Protein product: CASSQELRGNSPLHF. Together with reference TRBV14 and TRBJ1-6, the CDR3 gives the full variable domain: EAGVTQFPSHSVIEKGQTVTLRCDPISGHDNLYWYRRVMGKEIKFLLHFVKESKQDESGMPNNRFLAERTGGTYSTLKVQPAELEDSGVYFCASSQELRGNSPLHFGNGTRLTVT.

The CDR3 sequence is CASTPTQGEETQYF. For the CDR3, the DNA is TGTGCCAGCACCCCGACACAGGGGGAAGAGACCCAGTACTTC. The V and J genes are TRBV5-4 and TRBJ2-5; TRBD1 matches at 8 bases. Germline CDR1 reads SGHNT; CDR2 reads YYREEE (reference sequence). The ends lost 6 bases at V and 3 bases at J; junction bases unmatched: 7. This CDR3 comprises 14 residues.

CDR3 nucleotides: TGTGCCAGCAGCCCCGCCGACAGGAACACTGAAGCTTTCTTT. Its protein is CASSPADRNTEAFF. The chain is built from TRBV3-1 (or the pseudogene TRBV3-2) and TRBJ1-1, with a tentative D call TRBD1 (5 bases). This CDR3 spans 14 amino acids. Germline V lookup: CDR1 LGHDT, CDR2 YNNKEL (reference sequence). V was pared by 4 bases and J by 1 base, with 10 bases between.